The 16 T cell receptor beta chains in this list originate from one sample, sequenced in a study of blood T cell repertoires in COVID-19. Using immunoSEQ multiplex PCR, the repertoire was profiled, and TCRdb retains in-frame clones only, with some absent. The sample yields under 50,000 clones, 90% seen once. The sequenced material came from peripheral blood. These TCRs come from a man in his 70s with active COVID-19.

V gene TRBV6-5 combines with J gene TRBJ2-6, with 9 bases matching TRBD1. The length of the CDR3 is 15 residues. J lost 3 bases, V lost 6 bases, and 3 bases had no gene match. Per the germline V gene, CDR1 is MNHEY and CDR2 is SVGAGI. CDR3: CASSYRGLGANVLTF. Written as DNA, the CDR3 is TGTGCCAGCAGCTACAGGGGGCTTGGGGCCAACGTCCTGACTTTC.

This sequence joins TRBV28 and TRBJ1-1; unclear D gene. Trimming cost V 6 bases and J 4 bases, with 12 bases left between them. The CDR3 length is 13 residues. The V gene's germline CDR1 is MDHEN and CDR2 SYDVKM. CDR3 loop: CASSPHVSTEAFF. CDR3 DNA sequence: TGTGCCAGCAGCCCTCATGTCAGCACTGAAGCTTTCTTT. Full variable domain (remainder filled in from reference TRBV28 and TRBJ1-1): DVKVTQSSRYLVKRTGEKVFLECVQDMDHENMFWYRQDPGLGLRLIYFSYDVKMKEKGDIPEGYSVSREKKERFSLILESASTNQTSMYLCASSPHVSTEAFFGQGTRLTVV.

The V gene is TRBV5-1, the J gene TRBJ1-6; 7 nucleotides match TRBD1. The CDR3 has 18 amino acids. V was clipped by 4 bases and J by 0 bases; unmatched bases: 10. From germline, CDR1 is SGHRS and CDR2 YFSETQ. In DNA form, the CDR3 reads TGCGCCAGCAGCGGCCACCCTCGGGACAGCTCCTATAATTCACCCCTCCACTTT. The encoded protein is CASSGHPRDSSYNSPLHF.

This chain uses TRBV27 with TRBJ2-7; D uncertain. V was cut by 5 bases and J by 0 bases, with 8 bases left in between. Per the germline V gene, CDR1 is MNHEY and CDR2 is SMNVEV (reference sequence). The CDR3 consists of 13 residues. The CDR3 DNA follows: TGTGCCAGCAGTCCTACGTCCTCCTACGAGCAGTACTTC. Its protein product is CASSPTSSYEQYF.

The CDR3 spells CASSLNTGASTDTQYF. The CDR3 coding sequence is TGCGCCAGCAGCTTAAATACAGGGGCGAGCACAGATACGCAGTATTTT. The genes are TRBV5-1 and TRBJ2-3; TRBD1 aligns across 7 bases. Per germline, CDR1 SGHRS and CDR2 YFSETQ. The CDR3 extends over 16 amino acids. V was clipped by 2 bases and J by 0 bases; unmatched bases: 6. The complete variable domain, with remaining parts taken from reference TRBV5-1 and TRBJ2-3, reads KAGVTQTPRYLIKTRGQQVTLSCSPISGHRSVSWYQQTPGQGLQFLFEYFSETQRNKGNFPGRFSGRQFSNSRSEMNVSTLELGDSALYLCASSLNTGASTDTQYFGPGTRLTVL.

The rearrangement uses TRBV18 and TRBJ2-5; 7 positions agree with TRBD1. From germline, CDR1 is KGHSH and CDR2 LQKENI. Trimming removed 4 bases from V and 2 bases from J; junction bases left unmatched: 4. The CDR3 runs 14 residues. CDR3 sequence (DNA): TGTGCCAGCTCACGGGGACAGTTACAAGAGACCCAGTACTTC. As protein: CASSRGQLQETQYF.

The V gene is TRBV9, the J gene TRBJ1-5, with a tentative D call TRBD1 (6 bases). V was trimmed by 2 bases and J by 0 bases, leaving 9 bases between them. CDR3 length: 15 amino acids. The germline gives CDR1 SGDLS, CDR2 YYNGEE. In nucleotides, the CDR3 is TGTGCCAGCAGCGTGGGGGCGTATAGCAATCAGCCCCAGCATTTT. Protein: CASSVGAYSNQPQHF.

This clone turned up a few times. This chain uses TRBV7-9 with TRBJ1-2; D gene ambiguous. Trimming left V 2 bases short and J 4 bases short, with 11 bases between. The CDR3 runs 14 residues. In germline, CDR1 is SEHNR, CDR2 FQNEAQ (reference sequence). DNA for the CDR3: TGTGCCAGCAGCTTAACGGACTCAGTCTATGGCTACACCTTC. It yields the protein CASSLTDSVYGYTF.

The chain is built from TRBV28 and TRBJ2-7; D unclear. CDR3 length: 14 amino acids. The V gene lost 3 bases and the J gene lost 3 bases, with 12 bases spanning the gap. The germline V gene has CDR1 MDHEN and CDR2 SYDVKM. CDR3 sequence: CASSFVSGHYEQYF. CDR3 nucleotide sequence: TGTGCCAGCAGTTTCGTCTCAGGCCACTACGAGCAGTACTTC.

This sequence joins TRBV6-5 and TRBJ2-2, with 8 bases fitting TRBD2. The J segment lost 7 bases and the V segment lost 7 bases, leaving 8 bases of the junction unmatched. This CDR3 region has 14 residues. The germline V gene has CDR1 MNHEY and CDR2 SVGAGI. CDR3 in DNA: TGTGCCAGCAAACTAGCGGTGTTTGACGGGGAGCTGTTTTTT. Its translation: CASKLAVFDGELFF.

Only one count was recorded for this clone. V and J are TRBV6-2 or TRBV6-3 and TRBJ2-3, with 10 bases that match TRBD2. The CDR3 is made up of 16 amino acids. Germline values: CDR1 MNHEY, CDR2 SVGEGT. V gave up 6 bases and J gave up 3 bases; unmatched junction bases: 9. This CDR3 reads CASSSSTSGLTDTQYF. The CDR3 nucleotides read TGTGCCAGCAGCTCCTCGACTAGCGGGTTAACAGATACGCAGTATTTT.

V is TRBV6-5 and J is TRBJ2-7; tentative D call: TRBD2 (6 bases). Germline V lookup: CDR1 MNHEY, CDR2 SVGAGI. The ends were cut back, 1 base at V and 0 bases at J, with 10 bases in the middle. The CDR3 totals 15 residues. CDR3 region: CASSYWAGYSYEQYF. The CDR3 nucleotides are TGTGCCAGCAGTTACTGGGCGGGGTACTCCTACGAGCAGTACTTC.

V usage is TRBV12-3 or TRBV12-4 and J usage is TRBJ2-7, with D possibly matching TRBD1 (6 bases). V was pared by 3 bases and J by 13 bases, with 13 bases between. CDR3 length: 11 residues. The CDR3 DNA reads TGTGCCAGCAGTTTCAGGACAGACATCTACTTC. Its protein is CASSFRTDIYF.

This clone was found once. The genes are TRBV18 and TRBJ1-5; 7 nucleotides agree with TRBD1. V lost 3 bases and J lost 1; bases outside the gene matches: 0. The CDR3 covers 14 residues. CDR1 is KGHSH, CDR2 LQKENI, per germline. CDR3 nucleotides: TGTGCCAGCTCACCGGGACAGAGCAATCAGCCCCAGCATTTT. This encodes CASSPGQSNQPQHF.

V and J are TRBV21-1 and TRBJ2-7; the tabulated D call, TRBD1, remains unverified against the DNA. TRBV21-1 is a known pseudogene. This CDR3 has 16 residues. In nucleotides, the CDR3 is TGTGCCAGCAGCATCACTCGGGACAGGGGGATATACGAGCAGTACTTC. Translation gives CASSITRDRGIYEQYF.

The chain joins TRBV6-5 to TRBJ2-2; tentatively, D is TRBD2 (5 bases). This CDR3 is built from 15 residues. Germline V CDR1 and CDR2: MNHEY, SVGAGI. Trimming pared 6 bases from V and 4 bases from J, leaving 15 bases between. CDR3 protein: CASSTDRGFTGELFF. The CDR3 bases are TGTGCCAGCAGCACGGATCGCGGGTTCACCGGGGAGCTGTTTTTT.